These 26 T cell receptor beta chains originate from one sample sequenced in a study of T-cell memory formation after mild COVID-19. Each CDR3 protein gets one entry after TCRdb re-called the 5' RACE reads with MiXCR. The table records about 430,000 distinct CDR3 sequences, roughly 18% of them present only once. Sequencing was done on a sample of PBMCs or a T cell subset sorted from them (not recorded which). The receptors were sampled from a man aged 18 to 30 who had mild COVID-19 (a few samples of this study predate the infection). Cell type and time point are not known.

The chain links TRBV6-2 or TRBV6-3 to TRBJ2-7; D gene uncertain. Trimming took 7 bases from V and 0 from J, leaving 13 bases between them. Germline V CDR1 and CDR2: MNHEY, SVGEGT. This CDR3 comprises 14 residues. The CDR3 region has the DNA TGTGCCAGCAACCTGACTCCCGGCTCCTACGAGCAGTACTTC. It yields the protein CASNLTPGSYEQYF.

The chain has TRBV6-2 or TRBV6-3 and TRBJ2-7, with 8 nucleotides matching TRBD1. Germline CDR1 MNHEY, CDR2 SVGEGT. The CDR3 has 16 amino acids. J was trimmed by 3 bases and V by 4 bases; bases with no gene match: 11. CDR3: CASSSFPRDRHYEQYV. The DNA of the CDR3 is TGTGCCAGCAGTTCTTTCCCTAGGGACAGGCACTACGAGCAGTACGTC.

This chain links TRBV13 with TRBJ1-4; the D is unclear. V was clipped by 5 bases and J by 5 bases, with 9 bases between them. This CDR3 has 13 residues. Germline V gives CDR1 PRHDT, CDR2 FYEKMQ (reference sequence). The CDR3 coding sequence is TGTGCCAGCAGCCTCCACCTGAATGAAAAACTGTTTTTT. Residues: CASSLHLNEKLFF.

This clonotype has a single count. The J gene is TRBJ2-7, the V gene TRBV11-2, with D perhaps TRBD1 or TRBD2 (5 bases each). Trimming removed 4 bases from V and 3 bases from J, with 13 bases in between. Germline V lookup: CDR1 SGHAT, CDR2 FQNNGV. The CDR3 loop spans 14 amino acids. CDR3 sequence: CASSSMGRVYEQYF. The CDR3 bases are TGTGCCAGCAGCTCCATGGGGCGGGTCTACGAGCAGTACTTC.

The chain carries TRBV27 and TRBJ1-2, with D perhaps TRBD1 (6 bases). Germline-derived CDR1 and CDR2 are MNHEY and SMNVEV (reference sequence). Deletions cut 3 bases from V and 8 bases from J, with 13 bases between. The CDR3 length is 13 residues. The DNA of the CDR3 is TGTGCCAGCAGTTTCGGGGGCCTTACGGGCTACACCTTC. This encodes CASSFGGLTGYTF.

V is TRBV5-1 and J is TRBJ2-1; D perhaps matches TRBD1 (5 bases). The V end was cut by 0 bases, the J end by 9 bases, with 7 bases between. The CDR3 length is 12 residues. The germline gives CDR1 SGHRS, CDR2 YFSETQ. CDR3 DNA sequence: TGCGCCAGCAGCTTGGAAGGGGTTGAGCAGTTCTTC. Its translation is CASSLEGVEQFF.

This clonotype has a count of ten or more. The chain links TRBV5-5 to TRBJ2-7; the match to TRBD2 covers 9 bases. CDR3 length equals 14 residues. V shed 4 bases and J 4 bases; nucleotides not matched to a gene: 6. From germline, CDR1 is SGHKS and CDR2 YYEKEE (reference sequence). The CDR3 loop is CASSRSGGSYEQYV. The DNA for the CDR3 is TGTGCCAGCAGCCGTAGCGGGGGCTCTTACGAGCAGTACGTC.

In this sample, this clonotype turned up a few times. The rearrangement joins TRBV20-1 to TRBJ1-1; D not resolved. The germline V gene encodes CDR1 DFQATT and CDR2 SNEGSKA (reference sequence). V lost 6 bases to trimming and J lost 4 bases, with 12 bases between them. CDR3 length: 12 residues. The CDR3 nucleotides are TGCAGTGCAAAGATTCTGGGCACTGAAGCTTTCTTT. It is translated as CSAKILGTEAFF.

The chain carries TRBV5-1 and TRBJ1-1; possibly TRBD1 for D (5 bases). The CDR3 length is 14 residues. Trimming took off 4 bases at V and 11 bases at J, with 21 bases between the two ends. Germline lookup yields CDR1 SGHRS and CDR2 YFSETQ. The CDR3 coding sequence is TGCGCCAGCAGCACGAGTCAGGGTCCCATTGGGGCTTTCTTT. Translated: CASSTSQGPIGAFF.

The chain joins TRBV7-2 to TRBJ2-5, with TRBD2 identical over 9 bases. Germline V gene sequence: CDR1 SGHTA, CDR2 FQGNSA. V gave up 4 bases and J gave up 4 bases; unmatched junction bases: 13. The CDR3 has 17 residues. CDR3 nucleotide sequence: TGTGCCAGCAGCTCGAACCTGGGCGGGGGGGCCCGAGAGACCCAGTACTTC. As protein: CASSSNLGGGARETQYF. Combining the CDR3 with reference TRBV7-2 and TRBJ2-5 gives the whole variable domain GAGVSQSPSNKVTEKGKDVELRCDPISGHTALYWYRQSLGQGLEFLIYFQGNSAPDKSGLPSDRFSAERTGGSVSTLTIQRTQQEDSAVYLCASSSNLGGGARETQYFGPGTRLLVL.

The chain joins TRBV28 to TRBJ1-5, with 10 bases fitting TRBD1. The V gene's germline CDR1 is MDHEN and CDR2 SYDVKM. V lost 10 bases, J lost 6 bases, and 9 bases stayed unmatched. The CDR3 has 14 amino acids. This chain's CDR3 is CAIRDRGSGQPQHF. CDR3 nucleotide sequence: TGTGCCATCCGGGACAGGGGTTCGGGTCAGCCCCAGCATTTT.

This clonotype appeared a few times. V gene TRBV9 combines with J gene TRBJ2-5; TRBD2 agrees at 7 bases. The CDR3 covers 16 residues. V trimming: 0 bases; J trimming: 3 bases; junction bases outside the gene matches: 8. CDR1 is SGDLS, CDR2 YYNGEE, per germline. CDR3: CASSVGSLGGEETQYF. The DNA of the CDR3 is TGTGCCAGCAGCGTAGGGTCCCTGGGAGGGGAAGAGACCCAGTACTTC.

This clonotype was seen only a few times. This chain links TRBV5-6 with TRBJ2-7, with 11 positions matching TRBD2. J gave up 3 bases and V 4 bases, and 3 bases lay outside the gene matches. The CDR3 has 14 residues. Germline assignment: CDR1 SGHDT and CDR2 YYEEEE. The CDR3 loop reads CASSPSGGYYEQYV. CDR3 nucleotides: TGTGCCAGCAGCCCTAGCGGGGGGTACTACGAGCAGTACGTC.

This clonotype was seen ten or more times. The chain combines TRBV5-6 with TRBJ2-7; weak D call: TRBD1 (6 bases). Trimming removed 2 bases at V and 7 bases at J, with 16 bases between. Germline CDR1 reads SGHDT; CDR2 reads YYEEEE. CDR3 size: 14 residues. CDR3 protein: CASSLRTGMGEQYF. The CDR3 DNA is TGTGCCAGCAGCTTACGAACAGGGATGGGGGAGCAGTACTTC.

This clonotype was picked up a small number of times. The gene calls are TRBV7-9 and TRBJ1-2, with D unclear. Germline CDR1 reads SEHNR; CDR2 reads FQNEAQ (reference sequence). This CDR3 is 13 amino acids long. The V and J ends lost 3 bases and 4 bases respectively, with 9 bases between them. CDR3 nucleotide sequence: TGTGCCAGCAGCTTTCGGGAGGTCTATGGCTACACCTTC. Residues: CASSFREVYGYTF.

The chain's CDR3 is CASTATSGTTDTQYF. As DNA, the CDR3 is TGTGCCAGCACCGCGACTAGCGGGACCACAGATACGCAGTATTTT. This rearrangement joins TRBV6-5 to TRBJ2-3, with TRBD2 matching 11 bases. CDR3 length: 15 amino acids. Trimming cost V 7 bases and J 2 bases; bases outside gene matches: 5. Per germline, CDR1 MNHEY and CDR2 SVGAGI.

This clonotype was seen a handful of times. The genes are TRBV7-6 and TRBJ2-1; maybe TRBD1 (6 bases). The CDR3 is 14 amino acids. Trimming shortened V by 3 bases and J by 7 bases, and 13 bases separated the two germline ends. Per the germline V gene, CDR1 is SGHVS and CDR2 is FNYEAQ. The CDR3 bases are TGTGCCAGCAGCTTTGGGGGCGCGAATAATGAGCAGTTCTTC. Encoded protein: CASSFGGANNEQFF.

This clonotype was picked up a small number of times. The V call is TRBV11-2, the J call TRBJ2-1, with D possibly matching TRBD2 (7 bases). Germline V CDR1 and CDR2: SGHAT, FQNNGV. This CDR3 has 15 residues. V lost 3 bases to trimming and J lost 6 bases, with 15 bases between them. The CDR3 reads CASSFPGGRGNEQFF. In nucleotides, the CDR3 is TGTGCCAGCAGCTTTCCCGGGGGGCGAGGCAATGAGCAGTTCTTC.

The rearrangement uses TRBV7-2 and TRBJ1-5; TRBD1 agrees at 9 bases. V lost 4 bases to trimming and J lost 4 bases; unmatched junction nucleotides: 5. The CDR3 length is 15 residues. Germline assignment: CDR1 SGHTA and CDR2 FQGNSA. The CDR3 reads CASSSWGQGNQPQHF. CDR3 nucleotide sequence: TGTGCCAGCAGCTCCTGGGGACAGGGTAATCAGCCCCAGCATTTT.

The V and J genes are TRBV6-2 or TRBV6-3 and TRBJ2-1, with unresolved D. The CDR3 runs to 12 residues. With 0 bases removed from V and 10 bases from J, the gap between germline ends came to 7 bases. Germline V gene data show CDR1 as MNHEY and CDR2 as SVGEGT. For the CDR3, the DNA is TGTGCCAGCAGTTACTCTCCGGGCGAGCAGTTCTTC. Translation gives CASSYSPGEQFF.

V usage is TRBV7-2 and J usage is TRBJ1-2; a weak D match, TRBD1 (5 bases). V dropped 5 bases and J dropped 4 bases, with 11 bases sitting between them. The CDR3 is made up of 13 amino acids. Germline loops: CDR1 SGHTA, CDR2 FQGNSA. CDR3 sequence reads: CASSKGQSYGYTF. CDR3 DNA: TGTGCCAGCAGCAAGGGGCAGAGCTATGGCTACACCTTC.

The V call is TRBV2, the J call TRBJ2-3, with TRBD1 as a possible D gene (6 bases). Germline V gene lookup returns CDR1 SNHLY and CDR2 FYNNEI. With 2 bases removed from V and 5 bases from J, the gap between germline ends came to 14 bases. The CDR3 is 15 residues long. CDR3 amino acids: CASSEPGADEDTQYF. DNA of the CDR3: TGTGCCAGCAGTGAACCAGGGGCTGACGAAGATACGCAGTATTTT.

This chain links TRBV4-1 with TRBJ1-5; D uncertain. V was trimmed by 1 base and J by 4 bases, leaving 11 bases between them. The CDR3 is 15 amino acids. The germline V gene encodes CDR1 MGHRA and CDR2 YSYEKL. The DNA for the CDR3 is TGCGCCAGCAGCCAAGTGTCGGCGGGTAATCAGCCCCAGCATTTT. Its protein is CASSQVSAGNQPQHF.

Only a few counts were recorded for this clonotype. This chain joins TRBV5-1 and TRBJ2-1; no firm D call. With 4 bases removed from V and 5 bases from J, the gap between germline ends came to 10 bases. The CDR3 spans 13 residues. Germline V gives CDR1 SGHRS, CDR2 YFSETQ. The CDR3 sequence: CASSTGADNEQFF. CDR3 sequence (DNA): TGCGCCAGCAGCACGGGCGCAGACAATGAGCAGTTCTTC.

There are a few counts of this clonotype. This chain uses TRBV12-3 or TRBV12-4 with TRBJ2-3; the D is unclear. This CDR3 is built from 12 residues. V lost 5 bases and J 5 bases, leaving 8 bases between the germline ends. CDR3 amino acids: CASSRRVDTQYF. CDR3 bases: TGTGCCAGCAGTCGACGCGTAGATACGCAGTATTTT.

The chain has TRBV12-3 or TRBV12-4 and TRBJ2-3; D unclear. V shed 6 bases and J shed 4 bases, with 14 bases lying between them. The CDR3 spans 14 residues. The CDR3 DNA reads TGTGCCAGCAGCTACGAGACTGGGGCAGATACGCAGTATTTT. Encoded protein: CASSYETGADTQYF.